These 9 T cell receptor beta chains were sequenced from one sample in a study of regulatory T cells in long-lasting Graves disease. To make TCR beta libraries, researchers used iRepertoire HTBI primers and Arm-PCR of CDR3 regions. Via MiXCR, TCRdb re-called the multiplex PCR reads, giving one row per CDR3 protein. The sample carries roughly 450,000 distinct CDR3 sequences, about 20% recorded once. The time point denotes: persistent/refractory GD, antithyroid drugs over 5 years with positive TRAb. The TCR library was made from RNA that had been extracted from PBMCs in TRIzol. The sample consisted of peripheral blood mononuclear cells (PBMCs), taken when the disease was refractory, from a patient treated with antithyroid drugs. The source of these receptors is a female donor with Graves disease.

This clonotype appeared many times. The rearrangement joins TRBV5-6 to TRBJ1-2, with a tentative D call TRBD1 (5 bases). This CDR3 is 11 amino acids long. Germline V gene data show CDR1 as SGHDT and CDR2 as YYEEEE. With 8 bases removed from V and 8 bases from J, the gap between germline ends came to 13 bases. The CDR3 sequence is CASWRAGGYTF. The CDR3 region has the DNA TGTGCCAGTTGGAGAGCAGGGGGCTACACCTTC.

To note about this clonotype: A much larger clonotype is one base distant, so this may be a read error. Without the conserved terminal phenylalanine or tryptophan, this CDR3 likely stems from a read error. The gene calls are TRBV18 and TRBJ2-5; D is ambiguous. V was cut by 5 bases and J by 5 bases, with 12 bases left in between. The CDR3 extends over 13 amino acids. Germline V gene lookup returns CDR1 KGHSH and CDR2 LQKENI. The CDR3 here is CASSTNLGETQYL. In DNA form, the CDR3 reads TGTGCCAGCTCAACCAACCTAGGGGAGACCCAGTACCTC.

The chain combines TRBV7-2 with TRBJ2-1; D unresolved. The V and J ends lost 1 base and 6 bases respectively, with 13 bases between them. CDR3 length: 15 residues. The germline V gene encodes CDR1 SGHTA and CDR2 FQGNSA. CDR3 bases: TGTGCCAGCAGCTTAGTTGGGGTTTCGGGCAATGAGCAGTTCTTC. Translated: CASSLVGVSGNEQFF.

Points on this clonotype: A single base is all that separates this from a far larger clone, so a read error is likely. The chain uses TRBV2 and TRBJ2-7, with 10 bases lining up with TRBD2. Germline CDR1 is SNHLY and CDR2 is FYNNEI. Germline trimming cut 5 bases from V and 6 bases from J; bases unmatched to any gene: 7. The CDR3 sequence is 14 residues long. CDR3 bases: TGTGCCAGCAGTTTTATAGCGGGAGGAGCCGAGCAGTACTTC. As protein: CASSFIAGGAEQYF.

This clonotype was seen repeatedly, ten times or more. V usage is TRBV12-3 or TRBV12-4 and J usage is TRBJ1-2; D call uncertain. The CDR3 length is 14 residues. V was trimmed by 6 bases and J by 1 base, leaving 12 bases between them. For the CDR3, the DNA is TGTGCCAGCAGAAGGACCGCCGTTAACTATGGCTACACCTTC. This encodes CASRRTAVNYGYTF.

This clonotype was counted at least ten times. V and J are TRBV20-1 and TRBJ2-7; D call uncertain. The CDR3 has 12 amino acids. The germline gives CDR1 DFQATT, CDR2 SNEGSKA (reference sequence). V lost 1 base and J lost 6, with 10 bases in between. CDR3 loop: CSARVVGAEQYF. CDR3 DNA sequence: TGCAGTGCTAGAGTAGTGGGTGCCGAGCAGTACTTC.

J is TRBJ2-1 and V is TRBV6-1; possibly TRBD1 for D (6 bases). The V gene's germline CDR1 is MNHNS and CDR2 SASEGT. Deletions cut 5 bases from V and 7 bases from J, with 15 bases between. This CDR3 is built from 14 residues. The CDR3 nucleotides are TGTGCCAGCAGTACAGGGTTAATGGGAAATGAGCAGTTCTTC. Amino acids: CASSTGLMGNEQFF.

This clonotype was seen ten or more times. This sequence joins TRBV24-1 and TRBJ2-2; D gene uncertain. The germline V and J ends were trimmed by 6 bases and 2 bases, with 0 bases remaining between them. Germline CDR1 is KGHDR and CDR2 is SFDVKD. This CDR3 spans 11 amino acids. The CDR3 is CATSNTGELFF. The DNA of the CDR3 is TGTGCCACCAGTAACACCGGGGAGCTGTTTTTT.

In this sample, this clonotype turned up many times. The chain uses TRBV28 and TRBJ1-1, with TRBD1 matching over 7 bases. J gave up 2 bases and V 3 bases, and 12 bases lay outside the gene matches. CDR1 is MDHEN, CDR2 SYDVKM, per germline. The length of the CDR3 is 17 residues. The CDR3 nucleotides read TGTGCCAGCAGTTTGCCAGTGACGACAGGGCTTAACACTGAAGCTTTCTTT. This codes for CASSLPVTTGLNTEAFF. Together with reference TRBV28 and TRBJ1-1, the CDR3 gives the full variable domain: DVKVTQSSRYLVKRTGEKVFLECVQDMDHENMFWYRQDPGLGLRLIYFSYDVKMKEKGDIPEGYSVSREKKERFSLILESASTNQTSMYLCASSLPVTTGLNTEAFFGQGTRLTVV.